One TCR beta chain is described in this entry. Its antigen remains unidentified. The sample belongs to a study of T cell responses to AZD1222 COVID-19 vaccine. The CDR3 spans 14 residues. Trimming stripped 5 bases from V and 4 bases from J, with 15 bases between. Germline V gene data show CDR1 as MNHEY and CDR2 as SVGAGI. Clones were read by immunoSEQ multiplex PCR, and TCRdb kept only the in-frame ones, dropping some. The sample shows 200,000 to 300,000 clones, approximately 95% of them seen only once. General observations from the study: Repertoires were collected only later (after the peak T cell response had occurred).

The material was peripheral blood, obtained on day 0 of AZD1222 vaccination. The sequence came from an adult in good health. The chain employs TRBV6-5 and TRBJ2-7, with D possibly being TRBD1 (6 bases). This CDR3 is CASSPGTIYYEQYF. The CDR3 DNA reads as TGTGCCAGCAGTCCCGGGACAATTTATTACGAGCAGTACTTC.